This passage covers 20 T cell receptor beta chains from one sample sequenced in a study of blood T cell repertoires in COVID-19. Clones were sequenced by immunoSEQ multiplex PCR, and TCRdb holds only the in-frame ones, with some missing. The profile shows about 64,000 clones, about nine tenths of them singletons. Sequenced input: peripheral blood. Receptor source: a woman aged 55-70 years with COVID-19, enrolled during active disease.

The rearrangement joins TRBV19 to TRBJ1-1, with D possibly TRBD1 on 6 matching bases. This CDR3 is built from 15 residues. Germline assignment: CDR1 LNHDA and CDR2 SQIVND (reference sequence). V lost 5 bases and J lost 0, with 13 bases in between. The CDR3 protein is CASSPTGGMNTEAFF. For the CDR3, the DNA is TGTGCCAGTAGTCCTACGGGGGGCATGAACACTGAAGCTTTCTTT.

This clone appeared once. This chain connects TRBV4-1 to TRBJ2-4; 7 bases are shared with TRBD1. Germline loops: CDR1 MGHRA, CDR2 YSYEKL. The CDR3 contains 13 residues. V gave up 1 base and J gave up 11 bases; unmatched junction bases: 5. The CDR3 region is CASSQGTGRVQYF. In DNA, the CDR3 is TGCGCCAGCAGCCAAGGGACAGGAAGAGTTCAGTACTTC.

This clone was picked up one time. The chain is built from TRBV7-9 and TRBJ2-7, with 8 bases identical to TRBD1. The length of the CDR3 is 14 residues. The junction had 6 bases not matched to a gene; V was cut back by 5 bases and J by 3 bases. Germline V gene sequence: CDR1 SEHNR, CDR2 FQNEAQ (reference sequence). The CDR3 spells CASSQTGVGYEQYF. CDR3 DNA: TGTGCCAGCAGCCAGACAGGGGTCGGCTACGAGCAGTACTTC.

The rearrangement links TRBV6-2 or TRBV6-3 to TRBJ2-3; 7 bases match TRBD1. V lost 0 bases, J lost 2 bases, and 5 bases stayed unmatched. The CDR3 sequence is 16 residues long. Germline loops: CDR1 MNHEY, CDR2 SVGEGT. The DNA for the CDR3 is TGTGCCAGCAGTTACTCATGGGACAGTTCCACAGATACGCAGTATTTT. Translated: CASSYSWDSSTDTQYF.

This chain links TRBV27 with TRBJ2-7; TRBD2 agrees at 11 bases. J gave up 1 base and V 4 bases, and 6 bases lay outside the gene matches. The CDR3 runs to 16 residues. Per germline, CDR1 MNHEY and CDR2 SMNVEV (reference sequence). The CDR3 region is CASSSPGTSGSYEQYF. The DNA of the CDR3 is TGTGCCAGCAGTTCTCCAGGGACTAGCGGATCCTACGAGCAGTACTTC.

The V call is TRBV11-3, the J call TRBJ2-7, with D tentatively TRBD1 (5 bases). Germline loops: CDR1 SGHNT, CDR2 YENEEA. The germline V and J ends were trimmed by 0 bases and 0 bases, with 12 bases remaining between them. CDR3 length equals 16 residues. This chain's CDR3 is CASSLDGAGSSYEQYF. The CDR3 coding sequence is TGTGCCAGCAGCTTAGATGGGGCAGGGTCCTCCTACGAGCAGTACTTC.

The table lists this clone with a few counts. The J gene is TRBJ2-1, the V gene TRBV7-9; D perhaps matches TRBD2 (6 bases). This CDR3 has 15 residues. Germline V gene data show CDR1 as SEHNR and CDR2 as FQNEAQ (reference sequence). Trimming pared 3 bases from V and 7 bases from J, leaving 16 bases between. The chain's CDR3 is CASSLSERAANEQFF. The DNA for the CDR3 is TGTGCCAGCAGCTTGTCGGAGCGGGCCGCAAATGAGCAGTTCTTC.

J is TRBJ2-3 and V is TRBV11-2, with D maybe TRBD1 (6 bases). Trimming removed 1 base at V and 0 bases at J, with 8 bases between. Germline V lookup: CDR1 SGHAT, CDR2 FQNNGV. The CDR3 spans 15 residues. The CDR3 sequence: CASSLGTASTDTQYF. The CDR3 bases are TGTGCCAGCAGCTTAGGGACAGCGAGCACAGATACGCAGTATTTT.

This chain uses TRBV5-8 with TRBJ2-3; tentatively, D is TRBD1 (5 bases). The CDR3 has 15 amino acids. Trimming took off 4 bases at V and 3 bases at J, with 15 bases between the two ends. From germline, CDR1 is SGHTS and CDR2 YDEGEE. CDR3 protein: CASSPRTSRTDTQYF. CDR3 sequence (DNA): TGTGCCAGCAGCCCGCGGACATCCCGGACAGATACGCAGTATTTT. The full variable domain, rest sourced from reference TRBV5-8 and TRBJ2-3, is EAGVTQSPTHLIKTRGQQATLRCSPISGHTSVYWYQQALGLGLQFLLWYDEGEERNRGNFPPRFSGRQFPNYSSELNVNALELEDSALYLCASSPRTSRTDTQYFGPGTRLTVL.

The genes are TRBV7-6 and TRBJ2-1; 15 nucleotides match TRBD2. The trim removed 5 bases at V and 6 bases at J, leaving 8 bases unmatched. The CDR3 has 17 residues. Looked up from germline, CDR1 is SGHVS and CDR2 is FNYEAQ. The CDR3 coding sequence is TGTGCCAGCAGCCCCCAACGGACTAGCGGGAGGGCCAATGAGCAGTTCTTC. Protein sequence: CASSPQRTSGRANEQFF. The full variable domain, its missing parts supplied by reference TRBV7-6 and TRBJ2-1, is GAGVSQSPRYKVTKRGQDVALRCDPISGHVSLYWYRQALGQGPEFLTYFNYEAQQDKSGLPNDRFSAERPEGSISTLTIQRTEQRDSAMYRCASSPQRTSGRANEQFFGPGTRLTVL.

This chain joins TRBV6-5 and TRBJ2-3; D gene ambiguous. Germline loops: CDR1 MNHEY, CDR2 SVGAGI. V was cut by 6 bases and J by 0 bases, with 7 bases left in between. The CDR3 runs 13 residues. This CDR3 is CASRLTSTDTQYF. CDR3 bases: TGTGCCAGCAGGCTAACCAGCACAGATACGCAGTATTTT.

The chain combines TRBV9 with TRBJ2-5, with TRBD2 matching over 8 bases. The V and J ends lost 6 bases and 4 bases, in that order; junction bases with no gene match: 14. The CDR3 totals 16 residues. CDR1 and CDR2 from the germline V gene are SGDLS and YYNGEE. In DNA, the CDR3 is TGTGCCAGCACCGATAACCGGGAGGGCCCAAGAGAGACCCAGTACTTC. As protein: CASTDNREGPRETQYF.

The chain has TRBV6-5 and TRBJ2-5, with 7 bases identical to TRBD2. CDR3 length equals 15 residues. The junction had 10 bases not matched to a gene; V was cut back by 4 bases and J by 5 bases. Per germline, CDR1 MNHEY and CDR2 SVGAGI. The CDR3 DNA reads TGTGCCAGCAGTTCCTCGTGGGGGGGAGGGGAGACCCAGTACTTC. It yields the protein CASSSSWGGGETQYF.

This clone has only a few counts. The CDR3 loop reads CASSLGHSPPNQPQHF. CDR3 nucleotide sequence: TGTGCCAGCAGCTTGGGACATTCTCCACCCAATCAGCCCCAGCATTTT. The chain recombines TRBV7-9 with TRBJ1-5; tentatively, D is TRBD1 (6 bases). V dropped 3 bases and J dropped 3 bases, with 15 bases sitting between them. Germline CDR1 and CDR2: SEHNR and FQNEAQ (reference sequence). CDR3 size: 16 residues.

The chain joins TRBV18 to TRBJ2-2, with 8 nucleotides matching TRBD1. Losses at the gene ends were 2 bases for V and 8 bases for J; bases not matched to a gene: 7. From germline, CDR1 is KGHSH and CDR2 LQKENI. The CDR3 covers 15 residues. The CDR3 loop reads CASSPSGGQGGELFF. In nucleotides, the CDR3 is TGTGCCAGCTCACCAAGTGGAGGACAGGGTGGGGAGCTGTTTTTT.

This chain connects TRBV6-2 or TRBV6-3 to TRBJ2-2; 13 nucleotides agree with TRBD2. Germline CDR1 reads MNHEY; CDR2 reads SVGEGT. This CDR3 has 17 amino acids. The trim removed 6 bases at V and 9 bases at J, leaving 13 bases unmatched. The CDR3 DNA is TGTGCCAGCAGCCCACTCCCGGGACTAGCGGGAAGGCGGGAGCTGTTTTTT. Protein sequence: CASSPLPGLAGRRELFF.

The chain is built from TRBV4-3 and TRBJ1-4, with D possibly matching TRBD1 (5 bases). CDR3 size: 15 residues. Per germline, CDR1 LGHNA and CDR2 YSLEER. V lost 0 bases to trimming and J lost 8 bases, with 13 bases between them. The CDR3 reads CASSQESQGWEKLFF. In DNA, the CDR3 is TGCGCCAGCAGCCAAGAAAGTCAGGGATGGGAAAAACTGTTTTTT.

The V and J genes are TRBV27 and TRBJ1-1; the D gene is possibly TRBD1 (5 bases). In germline, CDR1 is MNHEY, CDR2 SMNVEV (reference sequence). V was clipped by 0 bases and J by 1 base, with 9 bases between them. This CDR3 spans 15 amino acids. The CDR3 DNA sequence: TGTGCCAGCAGTTTATCTGGGGCGGCGAACACTGAAGCTTTCTTT. Its translation: CASSLSGAANTEAFF.

The chain couples TRBV6-5 to TRBJ2-1, with TRBD2 matching over 11 bases. Germline CDR1 is MNHEY and CDR2 is SVGAGI. The CDR3 contains 16 residues. The ends lost 3 bases at V and 2 bases at J; junction bases unmatched: 3. As DNA, the CDR3 is TGTGCCAGCAGTTATCTTAGCGGGAGGGCCTACAATGAGCAGTTCTTC. Encoded protein: CASSYLSGRAYNEQFF.

The chain joins TRBV18 to TRBJ2-1; tentatively, D is TRBD1 (6 bases). The CDR3 loop spans 13 amino acids. The germline V gene encodes CDR1 KGHSH and CDR2 LQKENI. V lost 2 bases and J 7 bases, leaving 9 bases between the germline ends. CDR3 DNA: TGTGCCAGCTCACCAAAACAGGGTAATGAGCAGTTCTTC. This codes for CASSPKQGNEQFF.